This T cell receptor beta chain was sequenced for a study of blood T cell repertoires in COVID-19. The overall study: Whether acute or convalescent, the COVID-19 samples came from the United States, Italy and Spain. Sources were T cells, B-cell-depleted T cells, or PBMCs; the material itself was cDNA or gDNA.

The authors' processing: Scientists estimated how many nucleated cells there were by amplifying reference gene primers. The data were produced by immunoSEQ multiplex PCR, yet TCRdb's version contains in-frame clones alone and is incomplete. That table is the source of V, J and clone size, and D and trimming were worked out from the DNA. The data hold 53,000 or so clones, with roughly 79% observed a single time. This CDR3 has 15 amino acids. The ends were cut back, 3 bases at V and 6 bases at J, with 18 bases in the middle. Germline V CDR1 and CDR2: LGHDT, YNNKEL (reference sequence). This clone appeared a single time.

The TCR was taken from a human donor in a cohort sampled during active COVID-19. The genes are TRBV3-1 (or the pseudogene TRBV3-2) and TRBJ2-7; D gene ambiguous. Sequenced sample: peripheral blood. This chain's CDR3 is CASSQVGDPRGEQYF. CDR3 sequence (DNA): TGTGCCAGCAGCCAGGTCGGCGATCCGCGCGGCGAGCAGTACTTC.